Given below is one TCR beta chain in context. Its binding antigen is unknown. The input lacks base qualities; no much larger clone sits a single base away. Spanning cysteine to phenylalanine, the CDR3 consists of 20 amino acids. Only CDR3 DNA is held: 60 bases, read in frame from base 1. The immunoSEQ Assay was used to sequence TCR beta CDR3 regions from DNA. In the source study's methods: T cell density was computed as TCR beta template counts normalized to usable DNA estimated by amplifying housekeeping genes. Richness was estimated using the preseqR package, with extrapolation to 400,000 templates for PBMC samples and to 120,000 templates for tissue samples. Clonality was taken to be one minus Pielou's evenness. Tissue-enriched TCRs were identified through differential abundance testing performed on productive amino-acid clonotypes, with a minimum total count of 5 and an alpha of 0.1. The Jaccard Index and the Morisita Overlap Index were used to measure repertoire overlap between compartments. GLIPH grouped TCR beta CDR3s together with public tetramer-defined viral CDR3s, and a viral motif had to include at least three viral sequences and also show V-gene enrichment. TCRdb obtained this table from immuneACCESS and retained in-frame rearrangements with V and J assigned. These tables miss some clones; where compared with another copy, unresolved V genes account for less than half of the shortfall, and the remainder is unexplained. Clonal size and the V and J genes are those of that table, whereas D and trimming came from the DNA. The sample profile shows approximately 100,000 clones; approximately 91% of them were found once. The top ten constitute 4.1% of the sample.

At diagnosis, tumor, uninvolved tumor-adjacent lung and peripheral blood were collected and then preserved as a mix of FFPE and fresh-frozen material. For TCR repertoire profiling, blood samples were analyzed as peripheral blood mononuclear cells. The sample comes from a study of T cells in localized non-small cell lung cancer (dated by TCRdb to about 2020). For the wider study: T cell repertoires of fewer than 250 early-stage NSCLC patients were analyzed, with tumors being compared against uninvolved tumor-adjacent lungs. The cohort consisted of 200 to 300 treatment-naive NSCLC patients whose localized lung tumors had been resected. The mean age of the NSCLC patients was just over 65 years, with 120 to 150 men and over 100 women. Study-level results and caveats: A median of roughly 60 of the top 100 tumor clones turned up in the paired uninvolved adjacent lung, and roughly 30 of those clones also ranked among the top 100 of that same adjacent lung. Because of the exploratory design, TCR variables were selected using unadjusted p-values without false-discovery rate correction. Multi-region tumor sequencing was not performed, so intratumor heterogeneity could not be excluded. Longer overall survival was associated with higher T cell density in blood, whereas shorter survival was associated with higher clonality in adjacent lung. Uninvolved tumor-adjacent lung showed the highest T cell clonality, higher than tumor, which suggests more focused antigenic responses in the uninvolved tumor-adjacent lung.

The receptor was derived from a woman aged 35-75 years with stage II squamous cell lung carcinoma. The chain is assembled from TRBV12-2 and TRBJ1-5. TRBV12-2 is given as a pseudogene. Specimen: PBMCs, collected before any cancer treatment. At the DNA level, the sequence is TGTGCAAGTCGCTCACAAGAGGTCCCGAAGGAAAAACATAGCAATCAGCCCCAGCATTTT. This gives the protein CASRSQEVPKEKHSNQPQHF.